This T cell receptor beta chain emerged from a study of breast tumors, draining lymph nodes, adjacent tissues (dated by TCRdb to the mid-2010s). Study-level background: Breast cancer patients provided tumor, adjacent nontumor tissue and axillary lymph nodes, and the study compared the TCR beta repertoires across these three sources. The study aimed to assess the relationships and possible T-cell exchange between tumor, surrounding tissue and draining lymph node repertoires in human breast cancer. Beyond this particular receptor, the publication reports: The conclusion that tumor T cells originate in lymph nodes was presented as consistent with a hypothesis rather than as directly demonstrated. T-cell repertoire diversity in tumors was found to be lower than in lymph nodes but higher than in nontumor tissue, and preferential V and J gene usage was observed. In luminal-like breast cancer, tumor and nontumor tissue repertoires resembled each other significantly more than in basal-like breast cancer. The data were considered consistent with the idea that most tumor T cells come from the lymph node and then expand in tumor tissue.

The cysteine opens and the phenylalanine closes a CDR3 of 15 amino acids. Of the read, only the CDR3 DNA is kept; its 45 bases are in frame from base 1. CDR1 and CDR2 were assigned from the germline V gene as MNHEY and SVGAGI. The junction shows trimming of 5 bases on V and 7 bases on J, plus 20 bases between the germline ends. Sequenced using an Illumina HiSeq 2000. TCR beta chain libraries were generated through multiplex PCR amplification. The amplified TCR beta chain products were analyzed by high-throughput sequencing. TCRdb passed the public sequencing reads through fastp at Q25 and MiXCR, retaining productive beta sequences. Rows are combined by CDR3 protein, so each entry shows the most common genes and DNA. The sample records about 130,000 distinct CDR3 sequences, around 20% of which are singletons. 2% to 2.5% of the sample comes from the top ten. There are many counts of this clonotype. Its antigen target is currently unknown. The record has no base qualities; no much larger clone is one base away.

The axillary draining lymph nodes of breast cancer patients were the source of the lymph node samples. The chain links TRBV6-5 with TRBJ1-2, with TRBD1 as a weak D call on 6 bases. Sequencing used axillary lymph node tissue. The TCR was taken from a female donor with breast cancer. Some clones in this sample may be carry-over from other donors' samples. CDR3 reads: CASSTGTGLVRGYTF. In nucleotide form, the sequence is TGTGCCAGCAGTACCGGTACAGGGCTGGTGCGTGGCTACACCTTC.